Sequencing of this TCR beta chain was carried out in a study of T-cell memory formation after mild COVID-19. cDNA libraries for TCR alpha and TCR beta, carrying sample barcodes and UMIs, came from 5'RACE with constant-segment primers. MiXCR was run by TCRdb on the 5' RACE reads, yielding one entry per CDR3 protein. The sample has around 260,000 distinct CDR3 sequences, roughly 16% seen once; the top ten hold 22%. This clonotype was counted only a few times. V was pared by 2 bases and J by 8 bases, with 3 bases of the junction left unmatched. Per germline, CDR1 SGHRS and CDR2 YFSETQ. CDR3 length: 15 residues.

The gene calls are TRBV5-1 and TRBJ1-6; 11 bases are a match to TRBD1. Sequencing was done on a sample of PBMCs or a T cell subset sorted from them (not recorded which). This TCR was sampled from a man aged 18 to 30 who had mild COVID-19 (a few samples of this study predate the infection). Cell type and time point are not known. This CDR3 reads CASSLVGQGDSPLHF. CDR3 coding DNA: TGCGCCAGCAGCTTAGTGGGACAGGGGGATTCACCCCTCCACTTT.